Each of the 9 T cell receptor beta chains below was sequenced from the same sample in a study of shared clonotypes between healthy human individuals. This table comes from immunoSEQ multiplex PCR, and its TCRdb copy is limited to in-frame clones, with some not included. Of about 680,000 clones listed, about three quarters are singletons. The material sequenced was memory CD4+ T cells sorted from blood. Subset in this sample: CD45RA-negative fraction. Receptor source: a woman in her 30s in good health.

This chain links TRBV5-5 with TRBJ2-7, with 8 bases lining up with TRBD1. Germline values: CDR1 SGHKS, CDR2 YYEKEE (reference sequence). The CDR3 is made up of 15 amino acids. V was pared by 7 bases and J by 5 bases, with 14 bases of the junction left unmatched. This chain's CDR3 is CASASTQDRVDEQYF. DNA for the CDR3: TGTGCCAGCGCCTCCACCCAGGACAGGGTGGACGAGCAGTACTTC. The variable domain in full, completed from reference TRBV5-5 and TRBJ2-7, reads DAGVTQSPTHLIKTRGQQVTLRCSPISGHKSVSWYQQVLGQGPQFIFQYYEKEERGRGNFPDRFSARQFPNYSSELNVNALLLGDSALYLCASASTQDRVDEQYFGPGTRLTVT.

This clone has a single count. The CDR3 loop is CASSPNSHKGQPQHF. As DNA, the CDR3 is TGTGCCAGCTCACCAAATAGCCACAAGGGGCAGCCCCAGCATTTT. The V gene is TRBV18, the J gene TRBJ1-5; weak D call: TRBD1 (5 bases). Deletions cut 2 bases from V and 7 bases from J, with 15 bases between. CDR3 length: 15 residues. Germline V gives CDR1 KGHSH, CDR2 LQKENI. The variable domain in full, completed from reference TRBV18 and TRBJ1-5, reads NAGVMQNPRHLVRRRGQEARLRCSPMKGHSHVYWYRQLPEEGLKFMVYLQKENIIDESGMPKERFSAEFPKEGPSILRIQQVVRGDSAAYFCASSPNSHKGQPQHFGDGTRLSIL.

This clone appeared a few times. The J gene is TRBJ2-1, the V gene TRBV5-8, with 8 bases that match TRBD1. J was trimmed by 7 bases and V by 2 bases; bases with no gene match: 5. The CDR3 is made up of 14 amino acids. CDR1 and CDR2 from the germline V gene are SGHTS and YDEGEE. The CDR3 reads CASSFWTGRNEQFF. The DNA of the CDR3 is TGTGCCAGCAGCTTTTGGACAGGGCGGAATGAGCAGTTCTTC.

This clone was counted only a few times. The chain combines TRBV28 with TRBJ2-1, with 8 bases that match TRBD1. The junction had 0 bases not matched to a gene; V was cut back by 2 bases and J by 9 bases. CDR1 is MDHEN, CDR2 SYDVKM, per germline. This CDR3 has 12 amino acids. The CDR3 here is CASSLQGAEQFF. CDR3 bases: TGTGCCAGCAGTTTACAGGGGGCTGAGCAGTTCTTC.

The chain recombines TRBV18 with TRBJ2-3; D is undetermined. The germline V gene has CDR1 KGHSH and CDR2 LQKENI. Trimming took off 3 bases at V and 0 bases at J, with 10 bases between the two ends. This CDR3 spans 15 amino acids. The CDR3 region is CASSPDGLSTDTQYF. The CDR3 DNA follows: TGTGCCAGCTCACCTGACGGGCTTAGCACAGATACGCAGTATTTT. The full variable domain, in which reference TRBV18 and TRBJ2-3 provide the parts outside the CDR3, is NAGVMQNPRHLVRRRGQEARLRCSPMKGHSHVYWYRQLPEEGLKFMVYLQKENIIDESGMPKERFSAEFPKEGPSILRIQQVVRGDSAAYFCASSPDGLSTDTQYFGPGTRLTVL.

The V call is TRBV28, the J call TRBJ1-4; 8 bases align to TRBD1. This CDR3 has 15 amino acids. Germline CDR1 MDHEN, CDR2 SYDVKM. The trim removed 4 bases at V and 8 bases at J, leaving 9 bases unmatched. Here the CDR3 reads CASSSRTGPGEKLFF. The CDR3 coding sequence is TGTGCCAGCAGTTCAAGGACAGGGCCGGGAGAAAAACTGTTTTTT.

The V and J genes are TRBV28 and TRBJ2-7; the D gene is possibly TRBD2 (6 bases). V gave up 5 bases and J gave up 0 bases, with 14 bases separating them. CDR3 size: 15 residues. The germline V gene has CDR1 MDHEN and CDR2 SYDVKM. The CDR3, as DNA: TGTGCCAGCAGTCGAGTAGCGGTGAGCTCCTACGAGCAGTACTTC. This codes for CASSRVAVSSYEQYF.

This clone was detected only a few times. The chain is built from TRBV6-6 and TRBJ1-4; 7 bases fit TRBD1. CDR1 and CDR2 (germline): MNHNY, SVGAGI (reference sequence). CDR3 length equals 13 residues. With V trimmed by 3 bases and J by 8 bases, 3 bases remained unmatched. The CDR3 region is CASSYDRDEKLFF. The CDR3 nucleotides are TGTGCCAGCAGTTATGACAGGGACGAAAAACTGTTTTTT.

This clone is a singleton in its sample. The chain has TRBV6-6 and TRBJ1-1; a weak D match, TRBD1 (5 bases). The CDR3 runs to 14 residues. V lost 5 bases to trimming and J lost 6 bases, with 16 bases between them. Germline CDR1 MNHNY, CDR2 SVGAGI (reference sequence). This CDR3 is CASSRRPGEAEAFF. The CDR3 coding sequence is TGTGCCAGCAGTAGAAGACCGGGGGAGGCTGAAGCTTTCTTT.